This T cell receptor (beta chain) originates from a study of T cell clusters in autoimmune cytopenias. Study results and limitations: Compared with active autoimmune hepatitis patients, healthy donors showed approximately 3-fold more exclusive TRB clusters. No experiment has yet validated the function of the T cell clusters defined in silico. Primary autoimmune cytopenia patients appeared to lack physiological T cell clusters present in healthy donors. TRB repertoire shifts in secondary cytopenia and chronic lymphocytic leukemia mostly reflected lymphoma, not autoimmunity.

A remark on this clonotype: Its antigen remains unknown.

The CDR3 is 16 residues long. Germline CDR1 reads KGHDR; CDR2 reads SFDVKD. TRB amplification used approximately 270 ng of peripheral blood genomic DNA. One tube held mixed TRB-A and TRB-B primer pools for touch-down PCR. TCRdb reprocessed the multiplex PCR reads and reports one entry per CDR3 protein, with no DNA. The table lists 7,000 to 8,500 distinct CDR3 sequences. The sample was peripheral blood. The chain employs TRBV24-1 and TRBJ2-2; no DNA is available, so the TRBD2 call from TCRdb remains unchecked. This receptor was obtained from a human donor with an autoimmune cytopenia or autoimmune hepatitis (not recorded which). CDR3 amino acids: CATSALDGRSAGELFF.